This entry features one T cell receptor beta chain sequence. TCRdb's table, derived via immunoSEQ multiplex PCR, lists solely in-frame clones and lacks some. The data contain tens of thousands of clones, 70% to 90% of them seen just once; the ten biggest clones take up under 6.5%. V shed 3 bases and J 0 bases; nucleotides not matched to a gene: 7. The CDR3 length is 17 residues. Germline-derived CDR1 and CDR2 are SGHNT and YYREEE (reference sequence). This sample is part of a study of technical replicates of blood from a handful of donors. Sample: PBMCs. V and J are TRBV5-4 and TRBJ2-3; 10 bases are a match to TRBD1. The sequence came from a human donor in good health. Some clones in this sample may be carry-over from other donors' samples. CDR3 residues: CASSSRTGGTSTDTQYF. In nucleotides, the CDR3 is TGTGCCAGCAGCTCGAGGACAGGGGGGACTAGCACAGATACGCAGTATTTT.